Presented here are 26 T cell receptor beta chains from one specimen sequenced in a study of early T cells in non-severe SARS-CoV-2 infection. Each CDR3 protein gets one entry after TCRdb re-called the 5' RACE reads with MiXCR. Among tens of thousands of distinct CDR3 sequences listed, around 12% were seen once. Sequenced input: whole blood. These receptors were taken from an adult who was a healthcare worker with PCR-confirmed SARS-CoV-2 infection or an uninfected control (not recorded which).

This clonotype was recorded many times. The V call is TRBV2, the J call TRBJ1-1; 9 bases agree with TRBD1. Trimming at V came to 6 bases and at J to 5 bases, leaving 7 bases not matched to a gene. This CDR3 is 14 amino acids long. Germline assignment: CDR1 SNHLY and CDR2 FYNNEI. CDR3 DNA: TGTGCCAGCAGCGCAACAGGGGGCCGGACTGAAGCTTTCTTT. As protein: CASSATGGRTEAFF.

This clonotype was counted many times. The gene calls are TRBV7-2 and TRBJ2-7; TRBD2 is a possible D gene (6 bases). This CDR3 has 14 residues. The ends were cut back, 2 bases at V and 3 bases at J, with 11 bases in the middle. Germline V gene sequence: CDR1 SGHTA, CDR2 FQGNSA. For the CDR3, the DNA is TGTGCCAGCAGCTTAAGCGCGGGGTTCTACGAGCAGTACTTC. Residues: CASSLSAGFYEQYF.

This clonotype was found many times. The chain is built from TRBV30 and TRBJ1-2, with D unclear. Germline assignment: CDR1 GTSNPN and CDR2 SVGIG (reference sequence). This CDR3 region has 13 residues. The V and J ends lost 0 bases and 2 bases respectively, with 7 bases between them. The CDR3 region has the DNA TGTGCCTGGAGTGTAGAGGGCAACTATGGCTACACCTTC. This encodes CAWSVEGNYGYTF.

The chain couples TRBV20-1 to TRBJ2-3, with 8 bases fitting TRBD2. This CDR3 has 15 amino acids. Germline V gives CDR1 DFQATT, CDR2 SNEGSKA (reference sequence). After removal of 1 base from V and 3 bases from J, the junction contained 6 bases not matched to a gene. In nucleotides, the CDR3 is TGCAGTGCTAGAGGGGGAGCGGGAGTAACAGATACGCAGTATTTT. This codes for CSARGGAGVTDTQYF.

This chain joins TRBV29-1 and TRBJ1-2; D unclear. V was cut by 8 bases and J by 0 bases, with 7 bases left in between. The germline gives CDR1 SQVTM, CDR2 ANQGSEA. The CDR3 length is 11 residues. The chain's CDR3 is CSLGPNYGYTF. The DNA of the CDR3 is TGCAGCTTAGGGCCTAACTATGGCTACACCTTC.

V is TRBV11-1 and J is TRBJ1-2, with D possibly matching TRBD1 (6 bases). The CDR3 spans 14 residues. Per the germline V gene, CDR1 is SGHAT and CDR2 is FQDESV (reference sequence). V lost 1 base and J lost 4, with 10 bases in between. CDR3 coding DNA: TGTGCCAGCAGCTTAGACAGGGCCTCCTATGGCTACACCTTC. It is translated as CASSLDRASYGYTF.

This clonotype has just a few counts. The genes are TRBV10-1 and TRBJ2-1; D is uncertain. The CDR3 has 14 residues. Per the germline V gene, CDR1 is WNHNN and CDR2 is SYGVQD (reference sequence). Trimming removed 0 bases from V and 1 base from J, with 4 bases in between. The chain's CDR3 is CASSESRSYNEQFF. The CDR3 DNA sequence: TGCGCCAGCAGTGAGTCGCGGTCCTACAATGAGCAGTTCTTC.

This clonotype was seen at least ten times. The chain couples TRBV29-1 to TRBJ2-1, with D tentatively TRBD1 (6 bases). The CDR3 contains 12 residues. Germline V gives CDR1 SQVTM, CDR2 ANQGSEA. V lost 6 bases and J lost 4, with 10 bases in between. The CDR3 coding sequence is TGCAGCGTGCAACAGGGATACAATGAGCAGTTCTTC. Its translation is CSVQQGYNEQFF.

In regard to this clonotype: The junction shows a germline mismatch at one end, possibly a read error. The V and J genes are TRBV7-2 and TRBJ1-3; D might be TRBD1 (5 bases). The CDR3 sequence is 15 residues long. CDR1 SGHTA and CDR2 FQGNSA come from the germline V gene. In DNA, the CDR3 is TGTGCCAACAGCTTAAACGGGGGCTCTGGAAACACCATATATTTT. As protein: CANSLNGGSGNTIYF.

This clonotype was recorded only once. Germline is not matched at one junction end, which may reflect a read error. This chain connects TRBV18 to TRBJ2-1; D remains unclear. This CDR3 has 17 residues. Germline V lookup: CDR1 KGHSH, CDR2 LQKENI. DNA of the CDR3: TGTACCAGCTCACTTTCGACATCGGATAGCTCCTACAATGAGCAGTTCTTC. Protein product: CTSSLSTSDSSYNEQFF.

The V and J genes are TRBV2 and TRBJ1-2; maybe TRBD1 (6 bases). The ends were cut back, 5 bases at V and 0 bases at J, with 13 bases in the middle. From germline, CDR1 is SNHLY and CDR2 FYNNEI. This CDR3 comprises 15 residues. The CDR3 loop is CASSFTQGANYGYTF. The CDR3 DNA reads as TGTGCCAGCAGTTTTACACAGGGCGCTAACTATGGCTACACCTTC.

This clonotype appeared many times. The chain recombines TRBV28 with TRBJ2-6; D gene unclear. The CDR3 runs 12 residues. Trimming removed 9 bases from V and 4 bases from J, with 7 bases in between. The germline V gene encodes CDR1 MDHEN and CDR2 SYDVKM. The CDR3, as DNA: TGTGCCAGTCGAGCAGGGGCCAACGTCCTGACTTTC. The encoded protein is CASRAGANVLTF.

This clonotype showed up just a few times. The CDR3 protein is CSIRAGLAVSTDTQYF. The CDR3 DNA sequence: TGCAGCATTAGGGCGGGACTAGCGGTGAGCACAGATACGCAGTATTTT. The J gene is TRBJ2-3, the V gene TRBV29-1, with 11 positions matching TRBD2. This CDR3 spans 16 amino acids. The germline CDR1 and CDR2 sequences are SQVTM and ANQGSEA. Losses at the gene ends were 8 bases for V and 0 bases for J; bases not matched to a gene: 10.

Ten or more counts support this clonotype. The chain couples TRBV7-2 to TRBJ2-7; 11 bases map to TRBD2. The V and J ends lost 5 bases and 4 bases, in that order; junction bases with no gene match: 4. CDR1 is SGHTA, CDR2 FQGNSA, per germline. The CDR3 consists of 14 residues. The CDR3 here is CASSPGLAAYEQYF. The CDR3 DNA sequence: TGTGCCAGCAGCCCGGGACTAGCGGCATACGAGCAGTACTTC.

This clonotype was observed a handful of times. V gene TRBV7-9 combines with J gene TRBJ2-7, with D perhaps TRBD2 (5 bases). The CDR3 is 15 residues long. V lost 5 bases, J lost 3 bases, and 17 bases lay in between. Germline V gene sequence: CDR1 SEHNR, CDR2 FQNEAQ (reference sequence). The CDR3 DNA sequence: TGTGCCAGCAGCCCACCCAGCGGTAAACTCTACGAGCAGTACTTC. It is translated as CASSPPSGKLYEQYF.

Many counts were recorded for this clonotype. This sequence joins TRBV20-1 and TRBJ2-2; 7 bases are shared with TRBD2. The CDR3 is made up of 18 amino acids. Losses at the gene ends were 0 bases for V and 4 bases for J; bases not matched to a gene: 14. Germline CDR1 DFQATT, CDR2 SNEGSKA (reference sequence). The CDR3 DNA reads TGCAGTGCTAGAGACGTAACTAGCGATTACCGCCTCACCGGGGAGCTGTTTTTT. This codes for CSARDVTSDYRLTGELFF.

The genes are TRBV19 and TRBJ2-2, with TRBD2 as a possible D gene (6 bases). This CDR3 region has 14 residues. The V end lost 5 bases, the J end lost 4 bases, and 11 bases lay between the germline ends. Germline V gene sequence: CDR1 LNHDA, CDR2 SQIVND (reference sequence). The CDR3 protein is CASSLEGFTGELFF. CDR3 nucleotides: TGTGCCAGTAGTCTGGAGGGGTTCACCGGGGAGCTGTTTTTT.

This clonotype was counted at least ten times. V usage is TRBV28 and J usage is TRBJ2-3; D unclear. CDR1 is MDHEN and CDR2 is SYDVKM in the germline V gene. This CDR3 comprises 15 residues. V was trimmed by 6 bases and J by 2 bases, leaving 15 bases between them. The CDR3: CASSRARSHTDTQYF. For the CDR3, the DNA is TGTGCCAGCAGCCGTGCCAGATCCCACACAGATACGCAGTATTTT.

The gene calls are TRBV5-4 and TRBJ2-7, with 9 bases lining up with TRBD1. CDR1 and CDR2 (germline): SGHNT, YYREEE (reference sequence). This CDR3 region has 15 residues. The V and J ends lost 4 bases and 5 bases, in that order; junction bases with no gene match: 10. The CDR3 DNA sequence: TGTGCCAGCAGCCGGCCGGGACAGGGAATCAACGAGCAGTACTTC. Translation gives CASSRPGQGINEQYF.

The chain has TRBV24-1 and TRBJ1-5; D uncertain. The ends were cut back, 4 bases at V and 4 bases at J, with 4 bases in the middle. Per the germline V gene, CDR1 is KGHDR and CDR2 is SFDVKD. The CDR3 spans 12 residues. The CDR3 nucleotides are TGTGCCACCAGTGACAGTAATCAGCCCCAGCATTTT. This encodes CATSDSNQPQHF.

This rearrangement joins TRBV14 to TRBJ2-3; D possibly corresponds to TRBD2 (6 bases). CDR1 and CDR2 from the germline V gene are SGHDN and FVKESK. This CDR3 spans 15 amino acids. V lost 0 bases to trimming and J lost 1 base, with 8 bases between them. The DNA for the CDR3 is TGTGCCAGCAGCCAAGAGGGACTTGGCACAGATACGCAGTATTTT. It is translated as CASSQEGLGTDTQYF.

This clonotype was picked up many times. A junction boundary mismatches the germline segment, possibly from a read error. The chain uses TRBV5-1 and TRBJ2-2; no clear D. Germline CDR1 and CDR2: SGHRS and YFSETQ. CDR3 length: 11 residues. The CDR3 DNA follows: TGTGCCAGCAGCTTGGCCGGGGAGCTGTTTTTT. The encoded protein is CASSLAGELFF.

This clonotype was counted many times. The chain couples TRBV29-1 to TRBJ2-3; no firm D call. V was shortened by 6 bases and J by 4 bases, with 17 bases between the two germline ends. Germline V gene data show CDR1 as SQVTM and CDR2 as ANQGSEA. The CDR3 runs to 14 residues. For the CDR3, the DNA is TGCAGCGTCCGTGGCGGCCCCGGCGCAGATACGCAGTATTTT. It translates to CSVRGGPGADTQYF.

The J gene is TRBJ2-7, the V gene TRBV18; D perhaps matches TRBD2 (5 bases). Trimming took off 3 bases at V and 6 bases at J, with 15 bases between the two ends. The CDR3 runs 14 residues. CDR1 and CDR2 from the germline V gene are KGHSH and LQKENI. The CDR3 loop is CASSPPLRDGEQYF. The CDR3 nucleotides are TGTGCCAGCTCACCCCCGCTGAGGGATGGCGAGCAGTACTTC.

This clonotype came up a few times. The chain links TRBV5-5 to TRBJ1-4; D unclear. V lost 4 bases and J lost 8, with 18 bases in between. Germline CDR1 is SGHKS and CDR2 is YYEKEE (reference sequence). CDR3 length equals 15 residues. In DNA form, the CDR3 reads TGTGCCAGCAGCAGCCCCGGATTACATGGAGAAAAACTGTTTTTT. Protein sequence: CASSSPGLHGEKLFF.

This clonotype was observed many times. This rearrangement joins TRBV7-8 to TRBJ2-3; no reliable D call. CDR3 length: 15 residues. Germline V lookup: CDR1 SGHVS, CDR2 FQNEAQ. The germline V and J ends were trimmed by 5 bases and 1 base, with 13 bases remaining between them. This chain's CDR3 is CASSQMAEGTDTQYF. CDR3 coding DNA: TGTGCCAGCAGCCAGATGGCCGAGGGCACAGATACGCAGTATTTT.